The 22 T cell receptor beta chains given below trace back to one sample, sequenced in a study of OX40 agonist ivuxolimab in advanced cancers. Produced via immunoSEQ multiplex PCR; TCRdb's table is partial and in-frame only. This table holds some 83,000 clones, 65% to 90% found once. Source: CD4+ or CD8+ T cells sorted from blood, taken in a trial of the OX40 agonist ivuxolimab. The receptors here all came from an adult with an advanced solid tumor such as melanoma, head and neck, liver or kidney cancer.

The chain recombines TRBV4-2 with TRBJ1-5, with D possibly being TRBD1 (5 bases). Deletions cut 0 bases from V and 12 bases from J, with 12 bases between. Germline V lookup: CDR1 LGHNA, CDR2 YNFKEQ. The CDR3 contains 13 residues. CDR3 amino acids: CASSQDRLRGQHF. In nucleotides, the CDR3 is TGTGCCAGCAGCCAAGATCGCTTGAGGGGCCAGCATTTT.

The rearrangement links TRBV5-6 to TRBJ2-3; tentative D call: TRBD1 (6 bases). V gave up 0 bases and J gave up 2 bases, with 13 bases separating them. The CDR3 extends over 16 amino acids. CDR1 and CDR2 from the germline V gene are SGHDT and YYEEEE. CDR3 DNA: TGTGCCAGCAGCTTGGGATTAGGGGGATTCACAGATACGCAGTATTTT. It codes for CASSLGLGGFTDTQYF.

This rearrangement joins TRBV6-6 to TRBJ1-3, with D maybe TRBD1 (6 bases). V lost 6 bases and J 0 bases, leaving 12 bases between the germline ends. CDR3 length: 15 residues. Looked up from germline, CDR1 is MNHNY and CDR2 is SVGAGI (reference sequence). This chain's CDR3 is CASSSTGLSGNTIYF. The DNA for the CDR3 is TGTGCCAGCAGCTCGACAGGTCTCTCTGGAAACACCATATATTTT.

This clone was observed a single time. The gene calls are TRBV28 and TRBJ1-3, with D uncertain. This CDR3 is built from 12 residues. The V end was cut by 6 bases, the J end by 4 bases, with 7 bases between. Looked up from germline, CDR1 is MDHEN and CDR2 is SYDVKM. The CDR3 is CASSHPGNTIYF. The CDR3 bases are TGTGCCAGCAGCCACCCCGGAAACACCATATATTTT.

In this sample, this clone turned up a few times. The chain recombines TRBV6-4 with TRBJ1-6; D is unclear. The CDR3 has 13 residues. V shed 2 bases and J shed 9 bases, with 8 bases lying between them. Germline V gene sequence: CDR1 MRHNA, CDR2 SNTAGT. The chain's CDR3 is CASSDRAGSPLHF. DNA for the CDR3: TGTGCCAGCAGTGACAGGGCGGGTTCACCCCTCCACTTT.

CDR3 loop: CASSSWSRARDYEQYF. The CDR3 DNA reads TGTGCCAGCAGCTCCTGGTCCAGGGCGCGGGATTACGAGCAGTACTTC. V and J are TRBV5-6 and TRBJ2-7, with D perhaps TRBD2 (6 bases). Germline CDR1 and CDR2: SGHDT and YYEEEE. The length of the CDR3 is 16 residues. V was clipped by 3 bases and J by 4 bases, with 20 bases between them.

The chain carries TRBV16 and TRBJ1-4; weak D call: TRBD1 (5 bases). CDR3 length: 15 residues. V was clipped by 0 bases and J by 7 bases, with 12 bases between them. Germline values: CDR1 KGHSY, CDR2 FQNENV. The DNA of the CDR3 is TGTGCCAGCAGCCAATCGTTAAGGGGTACTGAAAAACTGTTTTTT. This codes for CASSQSLRGTEKLFF.

This clone appeared a few times. V usage is TRBV13 and J usage is TRBJ2-7, with a possible D match to TRBD2 (5 bases). Trimming left V 0 bases short and J 7 bases short, with 13 bases between. CDR3 size: 14 residues. Germline-derived CDR1 and CDR2 are PRHDT and FYEKMQ (reference sequence). The CDR3 DNA reads as TGTGCCAGCAGCTTAGGACTAGACTCTGGGGAGCAGTACTTC. This gives the protein CASSLGLDSGEQYF.

This clone appeared a few times. The rearrangement joins TRBV19 to TRBJ2-2; 9 bases align to TRBD1. Germline V gene sequence: CDR1 LNHDA, CDR2 SQIVND (reference sequence). The CDR3 is 15 residues long. Trimming removed 6 bases from V and 3 bases from J; junction bases left unmatched: 5. For the CDR3, the DNA is TGTGCCAGTAGCACAGGGGGCTCTGACACCGGGGAGCTGTTTTTT. It codes for CASSTGGSDTGELFF.

The rearrangement links TRBV5-1 to TRBJ1-1; no clear D. This CDR3 region has 14 residues. V lost 5 bases and J 10 bases, leaving 21 bases between the germline ends. From germline, CDR1 is SGHRS and CDR2 YFSETQ. CDR3 loop: CASSSTLTGLGAFF. CDR3 coding DNA: TGCGCCAGCAGTTCGACCCTTACCGGGTTGGGAGCTTTCTTT.

The chain has TRBV5-4 and TRBJ2-2, with a tentative D call TRBD1 (6 bases). Trimming shortened V by 4 bases and J by 1 base, and 11 bases separated the two germline ends. There are 15 residues in the CDR3. CDR1 and CDR2 (germline): SGHNT, YYREEE (reference sequence). Written as DNA, the CDR3 is TGTGCCAGCAGCCCACTGACAGGGAACACCGGGGAGCTGTTTTTT. It yields the protein CASSPLTGNTGELFF.

The gene calls are TRBV7-3 and TRBJ1-2; 10 nucleotides agree with TRBD1. The trim removed 2 bases at V and 2 bases at J, leaving 2 bases unmatched. Germline CDR1 and CDR2: SGHTA and FQGTGA. CDR3 length: 15 residues. The CDR3, as DNA: TGTGCCAGCAGCTTAGGGACAGGGGAAAACTATGGCTACACCTTC. This translates into CASSLGTGENYGYTF. Drawing the rest from reference TRBV7-3 and TRBJ1-2, the complete variable domain is GAGVSQTPSNKVTEKGKYVELRCDPISGHTALYWYRQSLGQGPEFLIYFQGTGAADDSGLPNDRFFAVRPEGSVSTLKIQRTERGDSAVYLCASSLGTGENYGYTFGSGTRLTVV.

The V gene is TRBV30, the J gene TRBJ2-1; D uncertain. CDR1 and CDR2 from the germline V gene are GTSNPN and SVGIG (reference sequence). V lost 4 bases and J lost 5, with 15 bases in between. The CDR3 is made up of 14 amino acids. The CDR3 region has the DNA TGTGCCTGGACAACCTGGACGGCCAACAATGAGCAGTTCTTC. As protein: CAWTTWTANNEQFF.

The chain links TRBV5-1 to TRBJ2-5; D could derive from TRBD1 or TRBD2 (6 bases each). The germline gives CDR1 SGHRS, CDR2 YFSETQ. V was trimmed by 0 bases and J by 1 base, leaving 13 bases between them. This CDR3 is built from 16 residues. The CDR3 sequence: CASSLGGGRVQETQYF. The CDR3 coding sequence is TGCGCCAGCAGCTTGGGTGGGGGGCGCGTCCAAGAGACCCAGTACTTC.

The chain couples TRBV7-2 to TRBJ1-6; D uncertain. This CDR3 has 14 amino acids. Trimming pared 2 bases from V and 10 bases from J, leaving 12 bases between. CDR1 is SGHTA, CDR2 FQGNSA, per germline. CDR3 amino acids: CASSLINSGSPLHF. CDR3 DNA sequence: TGTGCCAGCAGCTTAATTAACAGCGGATCACCCCTCCACTTT. Based on the CDR3 plus reference TRBV7-2 and TRBJ1-6, the full variable domain is GAGVSQSPSNKVTEKGKDVELRCDPISGHTALYWYRQSLGQGLEFLIYFQGNSAPDKSGLPSDRFSAERTGGSVSTLTIQRTQQEDSAVYLCASSLINSGSPLHFGNGTRLTVT.

This chain uses TRBV29-1 with TRBJ2-1; D may correspond to TRBD1 or TRBD2 (5 bases each). The CDR3 runs to 14 residues. The germline V gene has CDR1 SQVTM and CDR2 ANQGSEA. The V gene lost 4 bases and the J gene lost 6 bases, with 16 bases spanning the gap. The CDR3 spells CSVVRDQHPNEQFF. The CDR3 DNA reads as TGCAGCGTTGTTAGGGACCAGCACCCCAATGAGCAGTTCTTC.

The gene calls are TRBV4-1 and TRBJ2-7, with a tentative D call TRBD2 (5 bases). This CDR3 is built from 16 residues. Germline V CDR1 and CDR2: MGHRA, YSYEKL. Deletions cut 4 bases from V and 7 bases from J, with 23 bases between. The CDR3 DNA follows: TGCGCCAGCAGCCGCCAAGATCTGGTTTCTTCGGGGGAGCAGTACTTC. This encodes CASSRQDLVSSGEQYF.

Only one count was recorded for this clone. V usage is TRBV4-1 and J usage is TRBJ1-3; no clear D gene. The V gene's germline CDR1 is MGHRA and CDR2 YSYEKL. V lost 0 bases and J 0 bases, leaving 12 bases between the germline ends. The CDR3 is 17 amino acids. CDR3 protein: CASSQDLILSSGNTIYF. CDR3 DNA sequence: TGCGCCAGCAGCCAAGATCTTATCCTGAGCTCTGGAAACACCATATATTTT.

The V call is TRBV7-7, the J call TRBJ1-1, with TRBD1 matching 9 bases. Germline V gives CDR1 SSHAT, CDR2 FNYEAQ (reference sequence). The CDR3 is 13 amino acids. The V and J ends lost 5 bases and 9 bases, in that order; junction bases with no gene match: 7. The DNA of the CDR3 is TGTGCCAGCAGCCCTGGGACAGGGTTTCAAGCTTTCTTT. It yields the protein CASSPGTGFQAFF.

Points on this clone: Its ends do not fully match the called genes, so a read error is possible. Other nucleotide sequences from this sample produce the same CDR3. V is TRBV27 and J is TRBJ2-1; TRBD2 aligns across 8 bases. The length of the CDR3 is 19 residues. Looked up from germline, CDR1 is MNHEY and CDR2 is SMNVEV (reference sequence). The CDR3 reads CASSDTTGVLAGDYNEQFF. Here the CDR3 DNA reads TGCGCCAGCAGCGATACAACTGGAGTTCTAGCGGGCGATTACAATGAGCAGTTCTTC.

The rearrangement joins TRBV9 to TRBJ1-6, with 9 nucleotides matching TRBD1. This CDR3 region has 13 residues. The germline CDR1 and CDR2 sequences are SGDLS and YYNGEE. V was pared by 4 bases and J by 10 bases, with 3 bases of the junction left unmatched. Here the CDR3 DNA reads TGTGCCAGCAGCCCTACAGGGGGCTCACCCCTCCACTTT. This gives the protein CASSPTGGSPLHF.

V gene TRBV9 combines with J gene TRBJ2-2, with D perhaps TRBD2 (5 bases). Trimming removed 3 bases at V and 5 bases at J, with 8 bases between. Germline V gene lookup returns CDR1 SGDLS and CDR2 YYNGEE. The CDR3 spans 13 residues. The CDR3 DNA sequence: TGTGCCAGCAGCGCCGGACTGACCGGGGAGCTGTTTTTT. Its protein product is CASSAGLTGELFF.